This T cell receptor (beta chain) was sequenced for a study of cytomegalovirus exposure and HLA in healthy donors. For this clone: The antigen is undetermined.

The CDR3 contains 13 residues. V dropped 10 bases and J dropped 0 bases, with 12 bases sitting between them. Germline lookup yields CDR1 MNHEY and CDR2 SVGAGI. Primers included in the PCR were 60 Vbeta and 13 Jbeta primers. Sequencing used immunoSEQ multiplex PCR; TCRdb keeps in-frame clones, though not all of them. The repertoire holds about 180,000 clones, with 70% to 85% as singletons. Study results and caveats: Most TCR sequences proved rare, with some public TCRs found in many donors. Later examination showed HLA-associated TCR beta chains had greater clonal expansion than equally common others.

The sample was PBMCs. This receptor was taken from a woman aged 40 to 49 in good health and CMV-seronegative. The rearrangement joins TRBV6-5 to TRBJ1-2; D remains ambiguous. The CDR3 spells CATAGNANYGYTF. The CDR3 nucleotides are TGTGCCACTGCGGGGAACGCTAACTATGGCTACACCTTC.